A selection of T cell receptor beta chains follows, all from one sample in a study of blood T cells in healthy people across ages. TCRdb re-derived calls from the 5' RACE reads in MiXCR, one entry per CDR3 protein. This table holds some 1.7 million distinct CDR3 sequences, about 30% found once. The sample taken for sequencing was blood. The origin of the receptors is a woman aged 30 to 39 in good health. Both conserved end residues are part of each CDR3. A D gene is named only where the DNA matches it firmly. Clone size is given for some rows only: seen once, a few or many times, or a class if the clone is expanded.

V gene,clone size,J gene,D gene,CDR3 DNA,CDR3 protein
TRBV27,many,TRBJ1-2,.,TGTGCCAGCAGCGGGACGGAGAACTATGGCTACACCTTC,CASSGTENYGYTF
TRBV27,.,TRBJ1-3,TRBD1,TGTGCCAGCAGTTTAGAAGGGACAGGGGTTTACACCATATATTTT,CASSLEGTGVYTIYF
TRBV12-3/TRBV12-4,.,TRBJ2-3,.,TGTGCCAGCCGAGGGCCTCCGGAGGCAGATACGCAGTATTTT,CASRGPPEADTQYF
TRBV10-2,.,TRBJ2-3,.,TGCGCCAGCAGTGATGGAGTTGTATTCTCAGATACGCAGTATTTT,CASSDGVVFSDTQYF
TRBV15,.,TRBJ2-7,TRBD1,TGTGCCACCAGCAGAGATGTTGGGGACAGGGTCAAGTACGAGCAGTACTTC,CATSRDVGDRVKYEQYF
TRBV7-9,.,TRBJ2-4,.,TGTGCCAGCAGCTTAGAGGTGCCAGCAGCAGCCAAAAACATTCAGTACTTC,CASSLEVPAAAKNIQYF
TRBV4-1,few,TRBJ2-3,.,TGCGCCAGCAGCCAAGAAGGCAGGGATACGCAGTATTTT,CASSQEGRDTQYF
TRBV5-5,many,TRBJ2-1,TRBD2,TGTGCCAGCAGCACCGCTCCCCGGACTAGCAATGAGCAGTTCTTC,CASSTAPRTSNEQFF
TRBV27,few,TRBJ2-1,.,TGTGCCAGCACCCTAGGGGCGGGGCTCCTAAGGCATGAGCAGTTCTTC,CASTLGAGLLRHEQFF
TRBV5-1,many,TRBJ2-5,.,TGCGCCAGCAGCCCTGTAAGCCAAGAGACCCAGTACTTC,CASSPVSQETQYF
TRBV4-3,few,TRBJ2-7,TRBD1,TGCGCCAGCAGCCAAGGACAGGGTAACGAGCGGTACTTC,CASSQGQGNERYF
TRBV11-3,.,TRBJ2-3,.,TGTGCCAGCAGCACATACCAGGGAGATACGCAGTATTTT,CASSTYQGDTQYF
TRBV4-3,.,TRBJ2-7,TRBD2,TGCGCCAGCAGCCAAGGGATAGCGGGAGTTTACGAGCGGTACTTC,CASSQGIAGVYERYF
TRBV2,few,TRBJ2-4,.,TGTGCCAGTAGCGCTACAGGGATTGTCATCAATGAGCAGTACTTC,CASSATGIVINEQYF
TRBV20-1,many,TRBJ2-1,.,TGCAGTGCTAGTGGGTTACGGGCTGACTACAATGAGCAGTTCTTC,CSASGLRADYNEQFF
TRBV9,many,TRBJ2-1,TRBD2,TGTGCCAGCAGAGCTAGCGGGAGTGTTGGGGAGCAGTTCTTC,CASRASGSVGEQFF
TRBV4-2,.,TRBJ2-2,TRBD2,TGTGCCAGCAGCCAAGTAGCGGGGGAGGCCGGGGAGCTGTTTTTT,CASSQVAGEAGELFF
TRBV6-6,many,TRBJ2-4,TRBD1,TGTGCCAGCAGTATGGGACAGATAGCCAAAAACATTCAGTACTTC,CASSMGQIAKNIQYF
TRBV12-3/TRBV12-4,once,TRBJ1-4,.,TGTGCCAGCAGTACCCGCGAAAAACTGTTTTTT,CASSTREKLFF
TRBV20-1,few,TRBJ1-1,.,TGCAGTGCCGAAAGGTCTGACAGCGACACTGAAGCTTTCTTT,CSAERSDSDTEAFF
TRBV4-2,.,TRBJ2-1,TRBD2,TGTGCCAGCAGCCAAGTAGCGGGAGGGCACTACAATGAGCAGTTCTTC,CASSQVAGGHYNEQFF
TRBV20-1,.,TRBJ2-1,TRBD2,TGCAGTGCTAGAGCTTGGCGGGGGGGCCCCCTCGAGCAGTTCTTC,CSARAWRGGPLEQFF
TRBV9,few,TRBJ2-5,.,TGTGCCAGCAGCGTAGTATGGGAGCGGGAGACCCAGTACTTC,CASSVVWERETQYF